Below, one TCR beta chain is given with its context. Original processing methods: For nucleated cells, counts were estimated from reference gene primer amplification. Produced via immunoSEQ multiplex PCR; TCRdb's table is partial and in-frame only. V and J calls plus clone size are reproduced from that table; the DNA served to infer D and trimming. The repertoire consists of approximately 170,000 clones, with 88% occurring once and the leading ten covering approximately 9.4%. The source of the sample is a study of blood T cell repertoires in COVID-19. At the level of the study: Specimens from acute and convalescent COVID-19 originated in the United States, Italy and Spain.

This CDR3 contains 14 residues. Germline values: CDR1 MDHEN, CDR2 SYDVKM. Deletions cut 4 bases from V and 6 bases from J, with 15 bases between. The sequence came from a woman aged 18-30 years who had recovered from COVID-19. The sequenced sample consisted of PBMCs or T cells enriched from blood (not recorded which). The J gene is TRBJ1-2, the V gene TRBV28, with D maybe TRBD1 (5 bases). CDR3 sequence (DNA): TGTGCCAGCAGTTCCCCATCGGGGACTCATGGCTACACCTTC. This codes for CASSSPSGTHGYTF.